This TCR beta chain emerged from a study of cytomegalovirus exposure and HLA in healthy donors. Study findings and constraints: A later analysis linked a missense variant in DCLRE1C to the trimming of TCR beta V and J genes. It was 150 to 200 TCR beta chains that were listed as cytomegalovirus-associated.

Of note for this clone: Its antigen is as yet unknown.

It was with 60 Vbeta and 13 Jbeta primers that the PCR ran. The protocol was immunoSEQ multiplex PCR, while the TCRdb copy is restricted to in-frame clones and leaves out a portion. The data contain approximately 130,000 clones, 70% to 75% of them singletons. The V and J ends lost 8 bases and 3 bases respectively, with 13 bases between them. The CDR3 runs to 13 residues. Germline assignment: CDR1 MDHEN and CDR2 SYDVKM. The clonotype originates from a young man in good health and CMV-seronegative. The chain carries TRBV28 and TRBJ1-2, with D unclear. The material sequenced was PBMCs. The CDR3 region has the DNA TGTGCCAGCGAGACGGGATCAGACTATGGCTACACCTTC. This gives the protein CASETGSDYGYTF.